Listed below are T cell receptor beta chains from one sample, sequenced in a study of T cell responses to AZD1222 COVID-19 vaccine. Profiling relied on immunoSEQ multiplex PCR, and the TCRdb table lists in-frame clones only, not all of them. The data show just over 90,000 clones, around 91% seen once. The source was peripheral blood, collected 28 days after the second AZD1222 dose. All receptors come from an adult who received the AZD1222 COVID-19 vaccine. Both conserved end residues are part of each CDR3. A D gene is named only where the DNA matches it firmly. Clone size is given for some rows only: seen once, a few or many times, or a class if the clone is expanded.

CASRPGSEESYGYTF TGTGCCAGCCGTCCGGGCTCCGAGGAAAGCTATGGCTACACCTTC few TRBJ1-2 . TRBV6-5 15
CASRPTGSSSGNTIYF TGTGCCAGCCGACCGACAGGCAGTAGCTCTGGAAACACCATATATTTT . TRBJ1-3 . TRBV7-8 16
CASTPSVSSYEQYF TGTGCCAGCACCCCTAGCGTTAGCTCCTACGAGCAGTACTTC . TRBJ2-7 . TRBV9 14
CASSSPRGYEAFF TGTGCCAGCAGTTCCCCCAGGGGGTATGAAGCTTTCTTT . TRBJ1-1 TRBD1 TRBV12-3/TRBV12-4 13
CASSERGGYTF TGTGCCAGCAGTGAACGAGGTGGCTACACCTTC . TRBJ1-2 . TRBV25-1 11
CASSLDGVGYTF TGTGCCAGCAGCTTAGACGGGGTCGGCTACACCTTC . TRBJ1-2 . TRBV11-3 12
CASSLEGTVAATF TGTGCCAGCAGCTTAGAGGGGACAGTCGCTGCGACCTTC once TRBJ1-2 TRBD1 TRBV7-9 13
CAISRDSLYEQYF TGTGCCATCAGTCGGGACTCCCTCTACGAGCAGTACTTC few TRBJ2-7 . TRBV10-3 13
CASSVPGDNTEAFF TGCGCCAGCAGCGTACCGGGGGATAACACTGAAGCTTTCTTT . TRBJ1-1 . TRBV4-3 14
CASSTRGRGSYNSPLHF TGTGCCAGCAGTACTCGTGGGAGGGGGTCCTATAATTCACCCCTCCACTTT . TRBJ1-6 . TRBV14 17
CASSLRTGISNQPQHF TGTGCCAGTAGTCTCCGGACAGGGATTAGCAATCAGCCCCAGCATTTT few TRBJ1-5 TRBD1 TRBV19 16
CASSVGSATNEKLFF TGTGCCAGCAGCGTAGGGTCGGCAACTAATGAAAAACTGTTTTTT . TRBJ1-4 . TRBV9 15
CASSSRQGISGNTIYF TGTGCCAGTAGTAGTCGACAGGGGATTAGTGGAAACACCATATATTTT . TRBJ1-3 TRBD1 TRBV19 16
CASSKFPGQGGSQPQHF TGTGCCAGCAGCAAGTTCCCGGGACAGGGAGGTTCTCAGCCCCAGCATTTT . TRBJ1-5 . TRBV21-1 17
CASSLGVGQGAYEQYF TGTGCCAGCAGCTTGGGGGTAGGACAGGGGGCCTACGAGCAGTACTTC . TRBJ2-7 TRBD1 TRBV5-5 16
CASSELPGQPYGYTF TGTGCCAGCAGTGAACTCCCGGGGCAGCCTTATGGCTACACCTTC . TRBJ1-2 . TRBV6-1 15
CASSPPSTAEQYF TGTGCCAGCTCACCACCTTCAACGGCCGAGCAGTACTTC . TRBJ2-7 . TRBV18 13
CASSQERGTEAFF TGTGCCAGCAGCCAAGAGAGGGGGACTGAAGCTTTCTTT . TRBJ1-1 . TRBV3-1/TRBV3-2 13
CASSLGKRSSTDTQYF TGTGCCAGCAGCTTAGGGAAGAGATCTAGCACAGATACGCAGTATTTT few TRBJ2-3 . TRBV11-3 16
CSVEDPQGGEKLFF TGCAGCGTTGAAGATCCTCAGGGTGGAGAAAAACTGTTTTTT . TRBJ1-4 . TRBV29-1 14
CASSDGTPSGPQYF TGTGCCAGCAGTGACGGGACCCCGTCTGGTCCGCAGTATTTT . TRBJ2-3 . TRBV6-4 14
CASSSLSPSGYEQYF TGTGCCAGCAGTTCCCTCAGCCCCAGTGGCTACGAGCAGTACTTC . TRBJ2-7 . TRBV6-2/TRBV6-3 15
CASSLEVAGDTQYF TGCGCCAGCAGCTTGGAAGTAGCAGGAGATACGCAGTATTTT . TRBJ2-3 . TRBV5-1 14
CASSYSAGLRMNTEAFF TGTGCCAGCAGTTACTCTGCTGGACTGAGGATGAACACTGAAGCTTTCTTT . TRBJ1-1 . TRBV6-2/TRBV6-3 17
CASSSSGASTDTQYF TGTGCCAGCAGCTCGAGCGGGGCGAGCACAGATACGCAGTATTTT . TRBJ2-3 TRBD2 TRBV7-2 15
CASSQDVGVPEAFF TGCGCCAGCAGCCAAGATGTGGGGGTTCCTGAAGCTTTCTTT once TRBJ1-1 . TRBV4-3 14
CASSFGTASSYEQYF TGTGCCAGCTCTTTCGGGACGGCAAGCTCCTACGAGCAGTACTTC once TRBJ2-7 . TRBV18 15
CASSLGGGSGANVLTF TGTGCCAGCAGCCTAGGCGGTGGGTCTGGGGCCAACGTCCTGACTTTC . TRBJ2-6 . TRBV3-1/TRBV3-2 16
CASSQDRHYSNQPQHF TGTGCCAGCAGCCAAGATAGACACTATAGCAATCAGCCCCAGCATTTT . TRBJ1-5 . TRBV3-1/TRBV3-2 16
CASGRVGLASTDTQYF TGTGCCAGCGGCCGAGTCGGACTAGCCTCCACAGATACGCAGTATTTT . TRBJ2-3 TRBD2 TRBV27 16
CASSLSLTLGQDMNTEAFF TGTGCCAGCAGCTTAAGCCTTACCTTAGGGCAGGACATGAACACTGAAGCTTTCTTT . TRBJ1-1 . TRBV7-6 19
CASSFRVNTEAFF TGTGCCAGCAGCTTTCGCGTGAACACTGAAGCTTTCTTT . TRBJ1-1 . TRBV7-2 13
CASSTRLAGASNTGELFF TGTGCCAGTAGTACTCGACTAGCGGGGGCCTCGAACACCGGGGAGCTGTTTTTT . TRBJ2-2 TRBD2 TRBV19 18
CASSLGGSHQPQHF TGTGCCAGCAGCTTAGGCGGTAGCCATCAGCCCCAGCATTTT . TRBJ1-5 . TRBV7-9 14
CASTSRAPPMNEQFF TGTGCCAGCACTTCCAGGGCCCCCCCAATGAATGAGCAGTTCTTC once TRBJ2-1 . TRBV18 15
CASSEGPWGEDGYTF TGTGCCAGCAGTGAGGGCCCCTGGGGAGAGGATGGCTACACCTTC . TRBJ1-2 . TRBV2 15
CASSPRSKSWWGPYNEQFF TGTGCCAGCTCACCTAGGTCCAAGAGTTGGTGGGGGCCTTACAATGAGCAGTTCTTC . TRBJ2-1 . TRBV18 19
CASSLLQGYEQFF TGTGCCAGCAGTTTATTACAGGGGTATGAGCAGTTCTTC . TRBJ2-1 TRBD1 TRBV12-3/TRBV12-4 13
CASGDLGDEQFF TGTGCCAGCGGGGATCTCGGGGATGAGCAGTTCTTC . TRBJ2-1 . TRBV12-3/TRBV12-4 12
CASSYSGQGPFYEQYF TGTGCCAGCAGCTACTCCGGACAGGGGCCGTTCTACGAGCAGTACTTC . TRBJ2-7 TRBD1 TRBV6-5 16
CASSRTLGDVSGANVLTF TGTGCCAGCAGCCGGACCCTTGGGGACGTCTCTGGGGCCAACGTCCTGACTTTC . TRBJ2-6 . TRBV5-4 18